This T cell receptor beta chain was observed in a study of T-cell reconstitution after alpha-beta-depleted transplantation in children. This sample's TCRbeta library carried unique molecular identifier barcodes. TCRdb processed the PCR reads anew with MiXCR; each CDR3 protein has one entry. Of a few hundred thousand distinct CDR3 sequences in the sample, about a tenth were seen once. Trimming at V came to 6 bases and at J to 4 bases, leaving 13 bases not matched to a gene. Germline-derived CDR1 and CDR2 are SNHLY and FYNNEI. This CDR3 spans 16 amino acids. This clonotype was observed once. V is TRBV2 and J is TRBJ2-5; 8 bases are a match to TRBD2. The TCR was taken from a human donor who donated a stem cell graft to a child with acute lymphoblastic leukemia. The source material was PBMCs from the stem cell graft donor, sampled from the stem cell graft. The CDR3 reads CASSQRGRAGLETQYF. CDR3 sequence (DNA): TGTGCCAGCAGCCAGCGGGGGAGAGCGGGCTTAGAGACCCAGTACTTC.